A selection of T cell receptor beta chains follows, all from one sample in a study of graft-versus-host responses after intestinal transplantation. Libraries were prepared by immunoSEQ multiplex PCR; TCRdb keeps only in-frame clonotypes and omits some of them. This sample has more than 90,000 clones, with 90% to 95% found just once. Antigens of these TCRs are unknown. The sample consisted of unstimulated CD8+ T cells sorted from spleen or lymph node cells, taken before transplant. These receptors came from a human donor who was the organ donor for an intestinal transplant. Both conserved end residues are part of each CDR3. Each record gives: J gene, clone size, D gene, V gene, CDR3 DNA, CDR3 protein. A D gene is named only where the DNA matches it firmly. Size tells how often a clone was seen (once, few, many) or the class of an expanded clone, and some rows leave it out.

>TRBJ2-7|few|NA|TRBV5-4
TGTGCCAGCAGCCTCAAACCGGGACCCTCCTACGAGCAGTACTTC
CASSLKPGPSYEQYF
>TRBJ2-1|NA|TRBD2|TRBV19
TGTGCCAGTAGTCCCAGACTAGCGGGTGCCCTTAGCTCCTACAATGAGCAGTTCTTC
CASSPRLAGALSSYNEQFF
>TRBJ2-5|NA|NA|TRBV7-7
TGTGCTAGCAGCTTCTCGGTGGGACAAGCCCAGGGAGAGACCCAGTACTTC
CASSFSVGQAQGETQYF
>TRBJ2-5|NA|NA|TRBV5-4
TGTGCCAGCAGCTTGGCGGTCAGGGAGGAGACCCAGTACTTC
CASSLAVREETQYF
>TRBJ2-7|NA|NA|TRBV5-8
TGTGCCAGCAGCTTGGGGCTAGACGAGCAGTACTTC
CASSLGLDEQYF
>TRBJ2-7|NA|TRBD2|TRBV4-1
TGCGCCAGCAGCCATTCCCCTAGCGGGACCTACGAGCAGTACTTC
CASSHSPSGTYEQYF
>TRBJ2-7|NA|TRBD1|TRBV4-1
TGCGCCAGCACCCGGGACAGGGGGCCAGGCGAGCAGTACTTC
CASTRDRGPGEQYF
>TRBJ2-5|NA|TRBD2|TRBV4-1
TGCGCCAGCAGCCAGGGCCGTGGGGGAGGGGAGACCCAGTACTTC
CASSQGRGGGETQYF
>TRBJ2-7|NA|NA|TRBV27
TGTGCCAGCAGTTTATCCCCCCCCTACGAGCAGTACTTC
CASSLSPPYEQYF
>TRBJ2-5|NA|NA|TRBV4-3
TGCGCCAGCAGCCAAGATTCGCCGGGGCAAGAGACCCAGTACTTC
CASSQDSPGQETQYF
>TRBJ2-7|NA|TRBD1|TRBV4-3
TGCGCCAGCAGCGCTTGGGACAGGGGGCTCTACGAGCAGTACTTC
CASSAWDRGLYEQYF
>TRBJ2-5|NA|TRBD1|TRBV5-1
TGCGCCAGCAGCTTGGAGGGGGCTCCGGAGACCCAGTACTTC
CASSLEGAPETQYF
>TRBJ2-5|NA|NA|TRBV6-1
TGTGCCAGCAGTGGGTATGACTGGCACCAAGAGACCCAGTACTTC
CASSGYDWHQETQYF
>TRBJ1-4|NA|NA|TRBV6-6
TGTGCCAGCAGTTATCTTCATCCAGCTAATGAAAAACTGTTTTTT
CASSYLHPANEKLFF
>TRBJ2-3|NA|NA|TRBV6-6
TGTGCCAGCAGTTACGAGGATACGCAGTATTTT
CASSYEDTQYF
>TRBJ2-7|NA|NA|TRBV7-9
TGTGCCATCGGGGGAGGAGTTGGTTACGAGCAGTACTTC
CAIGGGVGYEQYF
>TRBJ1-2|NA|NA|TRBV5-1
TGCGCCAGCAGCCCGGAGACAGCCGATTTCTATGGCTACACCTTC
CASSPETADFYGYTF
>TRBJ2-1|once|TRBD2|TRBV7-9
TGTGCCAGCAGGCCGGGAGGGGTGGTCCAGTTCTTC
CASRPGGVVQFF
>TRBJ1-2|NA|NA|TRBV7-9
TGTGCCAGCAGCCCGTCAGGCGGAGACTTTCCTGGCTACACCTTC
CASSPSGGDFPGYTF
>TRBJ2-3|NA|TRBD2|TRBV4-1
TGCGCCAGCAGCCGGACTAGCGGCCCGAATACGCAGTATTTT
CASSRTSGPNTQYF
>TRBJ2-3|NA|NA|TRBV29-1
TGCAGCGTTGACGATCCGGGACTTGGCACAGATACGCAGTATTTT
CSVDDPGLGTDTQYF
>TRBJ1-5|NA|NA|TRBV11-2
TGTGCCAGCAGCTTAGTTAGCAATCAGCCCCAGCATTTT
CASSLVSNQPQHF
>TRBJ2-1|NA|NA|TRBV14
TGTGCCAGCAGCCAAGAATGGCCCCCTGAGCAGTTCTTC
CASSQEWPPEQFF
>TRBJ2-7|NA|NA|TRBV4-3
TGCGCCAGCAGCCAAGGTCGGGCAGAGAGCGGCTACGAGCAGTACTTC
CASSQGRAESGYEQYF
>TRBJ2-7|NA|NA|TRBV20-1
TGCAGTGCTAGAGATAGCTACGAGCAGTACTTC
CSARDSYEQYF
>TRBJ2-5|NA|NA|TRBV18
TGTGCCAGCCCGACAGAACAAGAGACCCAGTACTTC
CASPTEQETQYF
>TRBJ1-1|once|NA|TRBV27
TGTGCCAGCAGTTTGGGGATGAACACTGAAGCTTTCTTT
CASSLGMNTEAFF
>TRBJ2-1|NA|TRBD2|TRBV4-3
TGCGCCAGCAGCCCGACTAGCTATGAAATTTACAATGAGCAGTTCTTC
CASSPTSYEIYNEQFF
>TRBJ1-2|NA|TRBD1|TRBV4-1
TGCGCCAGCAGCCAAGTAGCGGACAGGGGGTTAAACTATGGCTACACCTTC
CASSQVADRGLNYGYTF
>TRBJ2-1|NA|TRBD2|TRBV7-9
TGTGCCAGCAGCTCCCGACTAGCGGGAGCCTACAATGAGCAGTTCTTC
CASSSRLAGAYNEQFF
>TRBJ2-3|NA|NA|TRBV25-1
TGTGCCAGCAGTGAGGGCACAGATACGCAGTATTTT
CASSEGTDTQYF
>TRBJ1-1|NA|TRBD1|TRBV30
TGTGCCTGGGGACAGGGGAGGGTTGAAGCTTTCTTT
CAWGQGRVEAFF
>TRBJ2-7|NA|NA|TRBV10-2
TGCGCCAGCAGTGAGTCGCCCTACGAGCAGTACTTC
CASSESPYEQYF
>TRBJ2-3|once|NA|TRBV29-1
TGCAGCGTTGCTCCATTTTACTCTAGCACAGATACGCAGTATTTT
CSVAPFYSSTDTQYF
>TRBJ2-7|once|TRBD2|TRBV7-9
TGTGCCAGCAGCCTCTCGGCTAGCGGGTACGAGCAGTACTTC
CASSLSASGYEQYF
>TRBJ2-3|NA|NA|TRBV4-1
TGCGCCAGCAGCCAACAGGGATCAGATACGCAGTATTTT
CASSQQGSDTQYF
>TRBJ2-5|once|NA|TRBV28
TGTGCCAGCAGTCGCCAGGATTCGGTACCAGAGACCCAGTACTTC
CASSRQDSVPETQYF
>TRBJ1-1|NA|TRBD1|TRBV30
TGTGCCTGGAGTGTAATAGACAGGGACATGAACACTGAAGCTTTCTTT
CAWSVIDRDMNTEAFF
>TRBJ2-7|NA|TRBD1|TRBV7-9
TGTGCCAGCAGCTTAGGGACAGGGGCCTACGAGCAGTACTTC
CASSLGTGAYEQYF
>TRBJ2-6|NA|TRBD1|TRBV19
TGTGCCAGTAGTATGGAGGACAGGGGTTTTACTGGGGCCAACGTCCTGACTTTC
CASSMEDRGFTGANVLTF
>TRBJ1-1|NA|NA|TRBV27
TGTGCCAGCAGTTTAGTTGACGGTGAAGCTTTCTTT
CASSLVDGEAFF
>TRBJ1-4|NA|NA|TRBV28
TGTGCCAGCAGTTTTTACGGGAGGGAGGGTGGAAAAAAACTGTTTTTT
CASSFYGREGGKKLFF
>TRBJ2-3|NA|NA|TRBV29-1
TGCAGCGCCTGCTGGGGAGGAGGGACAGATACGCAGTATTTT
CSACWGGGTDTQYF
>TRBJ1-1|once|NA|TRBV27
TGTGCCAGCAGTTCCGCCGGGACGAGGACTGAAGCTTTCTTT
CASSSAGTRTEAFF
>TRBJ2-3|NA|TRBD2|TRBV6-4
TGTGCCAGCAGCCAACTAGCGGCAAGCACAGATACGCAGTATTTT
CASSQLAASTDTQYF
>TRBJ2-1|NA|NA|TRBV28
TGTGCCAGTGCGGAGGGCAGGAGCTCCTACAATGAGCAGTTCTTC
CASAEGRSSYNEQFF
>TRBJ2-2|NA|NA|TRBV15
TGTGCCACCAGCAGTTCCCGAGGGGACTTACACACCGGGGAGCTGTTTTTT
CATSSSRGDLHTGELFF
>TRBJ2-7|NA|NA|TRBV14
TGTGCCAGCAGCCAAGAACCCCGGGTTACCTACGAGCAGTACTTC
CASSQEPRVTYEQYF
>TRBJ2-3|NA|TRBD1|TRBV15
TGTGCCACCAGCACGATACAGGGGCCCGGCTCTCCAGATACGCAGTATTTT
CATSTIQGPGSPDTQYF